These 20 T cell receptor beta chains came from one sample sequenced in a study of cytomegalovirus exposure and HLA in healthy donors. PCR primers comprised 60 Vbeta and 13 Jbeta primers. Assay used: immunoSEQ multiplex PCR; TCRdb lists only in-frame clones, some missing. Here the sample spans 100,000 to 130,000 clones, roughly four fifths being singletons. Sample: PBMCs. These receptors all stem from a man aged 18 to 35 in good health and CMV-seronegative.

The chain has TRBV19 and TRBJ2-2; 13 bases are a match to TRBD2. CDR3 length: 16 amino acids. CDR1 and CDR2 (germline): LNHDA, SQIVND (reference sequence). V was clipped by 6 bases and J by 6 bases; unmatched bases: 7. CDR3: CASRVTSGGSSGELFF. For the CDR3, the DNA is TGTGCCAGTAGGGTGACTAGCGGGGGGTCTTCCGGGGAGCTGTTTTTT.

The V call is TRBV5-6, the J call TRBJ1-2; perhaps TRBD1 as D (5 bases). CDR3 length equals 13 residues. Trimming took 0 bases from V and 8 from J, leaving 11 bases between them. Germline-derived CDR1 and CDR2 are SGHDT and YYEEEE. CDR3 nucleotide sequence: TGTGCCAGCAGCTTGGCCGGGCAGGGAGGCTACACCTTC. As protein: CASSLAGQGGYTF.

The rearrangement joins TRBV2 to TRBJ1-2; 7 nucleotides match TRBD1. The CDR3 length is 11 residues. J was trimmed by 8 bases and V by 10 bases; bases with no gene match: 7. Germline V gene lookup returns CDR1 SNHLY and CDR2 FYNNEI. Here the CDR3 DNA reads TGTGCCACCTACAGGGGTCTAGGCTACACCTTC. Its translation: CATYRGLGYTF.

This rearrangement joins TRBV27 to TRBJ2-5; 8 positions match TRBD2. This CDR3 is 13 amino acids long. Germline V gives CDR1 MNHEY, CDR2 SMNVEV (reference sequence). J gave up 2 bases and V 7 bases, and 3 bases lay outside the gene matches. CDR3 DNA sequence: TGTGCCAGCAAAGTAGCGGGGCAAGAGACCCAGTACTTC. The encoded protein is CASKVAGQETQYF.

The CDR3, as DNA: TGTGCCAGCAGTGAGTCTGACAGCCCCCCCTACGAGCAGTACTTC. Translated, it gives CASSESDSPPYEQYF. The chain recombines TRBV6-1 with TRBJ2-7; tentative D call: TRBD1 (5 bases). With 3 bases removed from V and 2 bases from J, the gap between germline ends came to 14 bases. CDR1 and CDR2 from the germline V gene are MNHNS and SASEGT. This CDR3 has 15 residues.

The rearrangement uses TRBV5-6 and TRBJ1-6; 11 bases align to TRBD1. V trimming: 5 bases; J trimming: 3 bases; junction bases outside the gene matches: 7. Germline lookup yields CDR1 SGHDT and CDR2 YYEEEE. The CDR3 extends over 17 amino acids. CDR3 DNA: TGTGCCAGCAGAATCACCGGGACAGGGGGCTATAATTCACCCCTCCACTTT. Translation gives CASRITGTGGYNSPLHF.

The sample holds one count of this clone. V is TRBV2 and J is TRBJ1-5, with a weak D call TRBD1 (6 bases). From germline, CDR1 is SNHLY and CDR2 FYNNEI. The CDR3 has 14 residues. The V gene lost 7 bases and the J gene lost 4 bases, with 14 bases spanning the gap. CDR3 residues: CASNLRQGNQPQHF. DNA of the CDR3: TGTGCCAGCAACCTACGGCAGGGGAATCAGCCCCAGCATTTT.

The rearrangement links TRBV4-2 to TRBJ2-3; perhaps TRBD1 as D (6 bases). This CDR3 spans 15 amino acids. Germline lookup yields CDR1 LGHNA and CDR2 YNFKEQ. V was shortened by 8 bases and J by 1 base, with 16 bases between the two germline ends. Here the CDR3 reads CASGVGGVGTDTQYF. The CDR3 DNA sequence: TGTGCCAGCGGGGTTGGGGGCGTCGGCACAGATACGCAGTATTTT.

The chain uses TRBV4-1 and TRBJ2-1; D remains unclear. CDR1 and CDR2 (germline): MGHRA, YSYEKL. V lost 5 bases to trimming and J lost 0 bases, with 8 bases between them. The CDR3 extends over 14 amino acids. The CDR3: CASSSQVSYNEQFF. For the CDR3, the DNA is TGCGCCAGCAGCAGCCAGGTCTCCTACAATGAGCAGTTCTTC.

The rearrangement uses TRBV19 and TRBJ2-1; no clear D. The V and J ends lost 2 bases and 4 bases respectively, with 6 bases between them. Germline V gene lookup returns CDR1 LNHDA and CDR2 SQIVND (reference sequence). This CDR3 contains 13 residues. CDR3 residues: CASSIISYNEQFF. The CDR3 DNA reads as TGTGCCAGTAGTATAATCAGTTACAATGAGCAGTTCTTC.

The chain is built from TRBV9 and TRBJ2-3; 9 bases agree with TRBD2. Germline assignment: CDR1 SGDLS and CDR2 YYNGEE. Unmatched junction bases numbered 7, after V lost 3 bases and J lost 2 bases. The CDR3 has 16 residues. The CDR3 coding sequence is TGTGCCAGCAGCGCGATAGCGGGGGAGGCCACAGATACGCAGTATTTT. Translating gives CASSAIAGEATDTQYF.

The J gene is TRBJ2-1, the V gene TRBV11-2; 11 nucleotides match TRBD2. This CDR3 contains 15 residues. Germline loops: CDR1 SGHAT, CDR2 FQNNGV. After removal of 5 bases from V and 4 bases from J, the junction contained 4 bases not matched to a gene. For the CDR3, the DNA is TGTGCCAGCAGCCTACTAGCGGGGGATTACAATGAGCAGTTCTTC. Protein sequence: CASSLLAGDYNEQFF.

The count of this clone is one. The V and J genes are TRBV7-8 and TRBJ2-3, with 10 bases matching TRBD1. The CDR3 has 15 amino acids. Germline V gene sequence: CDR1 SGHVS, CDR2 FQNEAQ. The V gene end was trimmed by 5 bases and the J gene end by 9 bases; junction bases not matched to a gene: 11. The CDR3 reads CASSPGGDRGLTQYF. In nucleotides, the CDR3 is TGTGCCAGCAGCCCCGGGGGGGACAGGGGTTTGACGCAGTATTTT.

Concerning this clone: One end of the junction does not line up with germline, which may come from a read error. The rearrangement uses TRBV7-9 and TRBJ1-6; D is uncertain. CDR3 size: 12 residues. Per the germline V gene, CDR1 is SEHNR and CDR2 is FQNEAQ (reference sequence). The CDR3 DNA sequence: TGTTCCAGCAGTCGGGAACGATCACCCCTCCACTTT. Its protein is CSSSRERSPLHF.

The chain couples TRBV23-1 to TRBJ2-2; D perhaps matches TRBD2 (7 bases). TRBV23-1 is an ORF, and what it does is uncertain. V gave up 6 bases and J gave up 7 bases, with 21 bases separating them. CDR3 length equals 16 residues. In DNA form, the CDR3 reads TGCGCCAGCAGCCTACAGGGAGGGGGGAGGGGCGGGGAGCTGTTTTTT. Translated: CASSLQGGGRGGELFF.

The chain combines TRBV7-9 with TRBJ2-7; 8 bases map to TRBD1. Germline V gene lookup returns CDR1 SEHNR and CDR2 FQNEAQ (reference sequence). This CDR3 spans 13 amino acids. The V segment lost 5 bases and the J segment 3 bases; nucleotides outside the gene matches: 3. The chain's CDR3 is CASSPGGSYEQYF. CDR3 DNA: TGTGCCAGCAGCCCAGGGGGCAGCTACGAGCAGTACTTC.

This clone was detected a few times. The gene calls are TRBV10-3 and TRBJ1-1; 8 positions match TRBD1. The CDR3 extends over 14 amino acids. The germline gives CDR1 ENHRY, CDR2 SYGVKD. V gave up 8 bases and J gave up 0 bases; unmatched junction bases: 5. CDR3 coding DNA: TGTGCCATCTCACTGACAGGGGTGAACACTGAAGCTTTCTTT. Protein: CAISLTGVNTEAFF.

In this sample, this clone turned up a few times. The chain is built from TRBV11-2 and TRBJ1-4; 9 nucleotides align to TRBD1. The CDR3 consists of 16 residues. The germline V gene encodes CDR1 SGHAT and CDR2 FQNNGV. The V segment lost 6 bases and the J segment 2 bases; nucleotides outside the gene matches: 7. The CDR3 DNA reads as TGTGCCAGCAGACATAACAGGGGGCCGACTAATGAAAAACTGTTTTTT. Its protein is CASRHNRGPTNEKLFF.

A single count supports this clone. The chain is built from TRBV6-1 and TRBJ1-2; no reliable D call. Germline CDR1 is MNHNS and CDR2 is SASEGT. V shed 0 bases and J shed 4 bases, with 12 bases lying between them. This CDR3 is built from 15 residues. The chain's CDR3 is CASSEARAAIYGYTF. In DNA, the CDR3 is TGTGCCAGCAGTGAAGCGCGGGCGGCCATCTATGGCTACACCTTC.

CDR3 in amino acids: CASSYVGGQPQHF. The CDR3 DNA reads TGTGCCAGCAGCTATGTAGGGGGTCAGCCCCAGCATTTT. V gene TRBV19 combines with J gene TRBJ1-5, with D maybe TRBD1 (6 bases). Deletions cut 9 bases from V and 6 bases from J, with 15 bases between. The CDR3 consists of 13 residues. Per germline, CDR1 LNHDA and CDR2 SQIVND (reference sequence). Combining the CDR3 with reference TRBV19 and TRBJ1-5 gives the whole variable domain DGGITQSPKYLFRKEGQNVTLSCEQNLNHDAMYWYRQDPGQGLRLIYYSQIVNDFQKGDIAEGYSVSREKKESFPLTVTSAQKNPTAFYLCASSYVGGQPQHFGDGTRLSIL.